This TCR beta chain was identified during a study of T cell repertoires in cytomegalovirus infection. Study information: Researchers turned to recently identified HLA-C-restricted CMV epitopes as well as well-studied HLA-B-restricted ones.

On this clonotype itself: Its antigen is currently unknown.

TCRdb fed the reads into MiXCR, producing one record per CDR3 protein. Found here are about 83,000 distinct CDR3 sequences, roughly a quarter of them singletons; the top ten hold approximately 49%. The CDR3 has 14 residues. V lost 3 bases, J lost 4 bases, and 9 bases lay in between. Per the germline V gene, CDR1 is MNHEY and CDR2 is SMNVEV (reference sequence). The material sequenced was CD8+ T cells from cultured PBMCs, taken from culture after CMV antigen stimulation. This chain joins TRBV27 and TRBJ2-2, with D hard to call. The TCR comes from a human donor in good health (CMV status not recorded). Some clones in this sample may be carry-over from other donors' samples. The CDR3 DNA follows: TGTGCCAGCAGTTTGAGAGGACGCACCGGGGAGCTGTTTTTT. Protein: CASSLRGRTGELFF.